This record looks at one T cell receptor (beta chain) sequence and its context. The data were obtained in a study of shared T cell receptors in the human thymus. CDR3 length: 17 residues. V lost 0 bases and J lost 4; bases outside the gene matches: 6. Germline loops: CDR1 LGHNA, CDR2 YSLEER. Sequencing used immunoSEQ multiplex PCR; TCRdb keeps in-frame clones, though not all of them. The data contain approximately 490,000 clones, around three quarters of them singletons. These data were also reused for a study on human thymus T cells. From that report: Resections that were taken during corrective heart surgery supplied the thymus tissue.

The chain combines TRBV4-3 with TRBJ2-5; TRBD2 agrees at 12 bases. The source is a boy younger than two with a congenital heart defect. Material for sequencing was thymocytes. The CDR3 coding sequence is TGCGCCAGCAGCCAAGAGGCTAGCGGGAGGGCCGGAGAGACCCAGTACTTC. It translates to CASSQEASGRAGETQYF.